The 9 T cell receptor beta chains below were found in one sample sequenced in a study of T cell responses to AZD1222 COVID-19 vaccine. Here immunoSEQ multiplex PCR was the method, and the copy in TCRdb shows in-frame clones only, minus some. The sample records under 95,000 clones, around 90% being singletons. Material: peripheral blood, obtained 28 days after the second AZD1222 dose. All receptors come from an adult who received the AZD1222 COVID-19 vaccine.

In DNA form, the CDR3 reads TGTGCCAGCAAGACGGGGGCTAGCACAGATACGCAGTATTTT. Protein sequence: CASKTGASTDTQYF. This rearrangement joins TRBV2 to TRBJ2-3, with D perhaps assigned TRBD1 or TRBD2 (6 bases each). The CDR3 is made up of 14 amino acids. CDR1 and CDR2 from the germline V gene are SNHLY and FYNNEI. Trimming cost V 7 bases and J 0 bases, with 11 bases left between them.

The chain carries TRBV19 and TRBJ2-1; possibly TRBD1 or TRBD2 for D (6 bases each). The V end was cut by 3 bases, the J end by 5 bases, with 14 bases between. Germline V gene data show CDR1 as LNHDA and CDR2 as SQIVND (reference sequence). The CDR3 extends over 15 amino acids. CDR3 in amino acids: CASSIPGGLDNEQFF. In DNA form, the CDR3 reads TGTGCCAGTAGTATCCCTGGGGGGCTCGACAATGAGCAGTTCTTC. The complete variable domain, with remaining parts taken from reference TRBV19 and TRBJ2-1, reads DGGITQSPKYLFRKEGQNVTLSCEQNLNHDAMYWYRQDPGQGLRLIYYSQIVNDFQKGDIAEGYSVSREKKESFPLTVTSAQKNPTAFYLCASSIPGGLDNEQFFGPGTRLTVL.

The chain has TRBV6-5 and TRBJ2-7, with a weak D call TRBD1 (6 bases). The germline V and J ends were trimmed by 6 bases and 2 bases, with 11 bases remaining between them. Germline V lookup: CDR1 MNHEY, CDR2 SVGAGI. CDR3 length: 13 residues. The CDR3 DNA reads TGTGCCAGCAGACGTTCAGGGGCCTACGAGCAGTACTTC. This gives the protein CASRRSGAYEQYF.

J is TRBJ1-2 and V is TRBV19; D is unresolved. The germline gives CDR1 LNHDA, CDR2 SQIVND (reference sequence). The CDR3 is 15 amino acids. Trimming shortened V by 3 bases and J by 4 bases, and 15 bases separated the two germline ends. As DNA, the CDR3 is TGTGCCAGTAGTATCTCCGTCGCCGCTTCCTATGGCTACACCTTC. Its translation is CASSISVAASYGYTF.

This rearrangement joins TRBV18 to TRBJ1-2, with a tentative D call TRBD1 (6 bases). Germline V lookup: CDR1 KGHSH, CDR2 LQKENI. The CDR3 extends over 16 amino acids. V shed 2 bases and J shed 2 bases, with 15 bases lying between them. The DNA of the CDR3 is TGTGCCAGCTCACCAGTTTCCGCAGGGGAGAACTATGGCTACACCTTC. Translating gives CASSPVSAGENYGYTF.

This chain's CDR3 is CASSPSGGEQYF. CDR3 DNA: TGTGCCAGCAGCCCAAGTGGAGGCGAGCAGTACTTC. The chain combines TRBV3-1 (or the pseudogene TRBV3-2) with TRBJ2-7; possibly TRBD2 for D (5 bases). The CDR3 totals 12 residues. Germline V gives CDR1 LGHDT, CDR2 YNNKEL (reference sequence). V was pared by 4 bases and J by 6 bases, with 10 bases between.

The CDR3 DNA sequence: TGCGCCAGCAGCTTGGCCCTCGTAGGGGAGACCCAGTACTTC. Translating gives CASSLALVGETQYF. This chain uses TRBV5-1 with TRBJ2-5; no definite D call. This CDR3 region has 14 residues. V was clipped by 0 bases and J by 5 bases, with 11 bases between them. Germline CDR1 reads SGHRS; CDR2 reads YFSETQ.

The chain uses TRBV28 and TRBJ1-4; D remains ambiguous. The CDR3 loop spans 14 amino acids. V lost 8 bases and J 0 bases, leaving 10 bases between the germline ends. In germline, CDR1 is MDHEN, CDR2 SYDVKM. CDR3 nucleotide sequence: TGTGCCAGCGGCCAGACGGCAACTAATGAAAAACTGTTTTTT. As protein: CASGQTATNEKLFF.

V gene TRBV3-1 (or the pseudogene TRBV3-2) combines with J gene TRBJ2-3; 14 bases map to TRBD2. The germline CDR1 and CDR2 sequences are LGHDT and YNNKEL (reference sequence). J gave up 9 bases and V 1 base, and 6 bases lay outside the gene matches. The CDR3 covers 16 residues. The CDR3: CASSQGPGLAGETQYF. CDR3 DNA: TGTGCCAGCAGCCAAGGGCCGGGACTAGCGGGGGAGACGCAGTATTTT.